Each of the 27 T cell receptor beta chains below was sequenced from the same sample in a study of T cell responses to AZD1222 COVID-19 vaccine. The protocol was immunoSEQ multiplex PCR, while the TCRdb copy is restricted to in-frame clones and leaves out a portion. The sample consists of about 130,000 clones, roughly 92% of them appearing once. The sample here was peripheral blood, taken 28 days after the second AZD1222 dose. These receptors were obtained from an adult who received the AZD1222 COVID-19 vaccine.

The rearrangement joins TRBV30 to TRBJ1-2; D gene uncertain. In germline, CDR1 is GTSNPN, CDR2 SVGIG (reference sequence). V was shortened by 1 base and J by 5 bases, with 14 bases between the two germline ends. The CDR3 length is 14 residues. The CDR3 loop is CAWSEGRAPYGYTF. The CDR3 DNA reads as TGTGCCTGGAGTGAGGGCAGAGCACCTTATGGCTACACCTTC. The variable domain in full, with the rest retrieved from reference TRBV30 and TRBJ1-2, is SQTIHQWPATLVQPVGSPLSLECTVEGTSNPNLYWYRQAAGRGLQLLFYSVGIGQISSEVPQNLSASRPQDRQFILSSKKLLLSDSGFYLCAWSEGRAPYGYTFGSGTRLTVV.

The chain links TRBV27 to TRBJ1-5, with D possibly matching TRBD1 (5 bases). Trimming stripped 5 bases from V and 7 bases from J, with 15 bases between. Germline loops: CDR1 MNHEY, CDR2 SMNVEV (reference sequence). CDR3 length: 14 amino acids. CDR3 sequence: CASSPRPGGQPQHF. CDR3 nucleotides: TGTGCCAGCAGTCCAAGGCCGGGGGGACAGCCCCAGCATTTT.

The chain is built from TRBV7-8 and TRBJ1-3; D gene unclear. The germline V gene has CDR1 SGHVS and CDR2 FQNEAQ. The V gene lost 3 bases and the J gene lost 3 bases, with 6 bases spanning the gap. The CDR3 runs to 13 residues. CDR3 DNA sequence: TGTGCCAGCAGCTTTACAGATGGAAACACCATATATTTT. Its protein is CASSFTDGNTIYF.

V is TRBV19 and J is TRBJ1-1, with D possibly matching TRBD1 (5 bases). The germline gives CDR1 LNHDA, CDR2 SQIVND (reference sequence). The CDR3 length is 16 residues. V was pared by 7 bases and J by 0 bases, with 18 bases between. The CDR3 region has the DNA TGTGCCAGTAAGAATCAGGGATTACCCGTGAACACTGAAGCTTTCTTT. Translated: CASKNQGLPVNTEAFF.

The rearrangement joins TRBV5-1 to TRBJ2-1; TRBD2 might be the D (5 bases). CDR3 size: 14 residues. Germline lookup yields CDR1 SGHRS and CDR2 YFSETQ. V gave up 0 bases and J gave up 5 bases, with 9 bases separating them. CDR3 DNA sequence: TGCGCCAGCAGCTTGGCCCTCGGGGACAATGAGCAGTTCTTC. Its translation: CASSLALGDNEQFF.

The chain recombines TRBV29-1 with TRBJ2-1; TRBD2 agrees at 10 bases. The CDR3 has 13 residues. J was trimmed by 8 bases and V by 4 bases; bases with no gene match: 5. CDR1 SQVTM and CDR2 ANQGSEA come from the germline V gene. This CDR3 reads CSVAAGGPYEQFF. The CDR3 region has the DNA TGCAGCGTTGCAGCGGGAGGGCCCTATGAGCAGTTCTTC.

This clone is a singleton in its sample. The rearrangement links TRBV11-3 to TRBJ1-1; weak D call: TRBD1 (5 bases). V was cut by 10 bases and J by 3 bases, with 21 bases left in between. The CDR3 runs to 15 residues. CDR1 and CDR2 (germline): SGHNT, YENEEA. The CDR3 DNA reads TGTGCCACCACGTCTAAGGGCCTAGGGGACACTGAAGCTTTCTTT. Encoded protein: CATTSKGLGDTEAFF.

This chain uses TRBV24-1 with TRBJ1-5, with D perhaps TRBD1 (5 bases). The CDR3 extends over 11 amino acids. Trimming took 9 bases from V and 9 from J, leaving 11 bases between them. Germline V lookup: CDR1 KGHDR, CDR2 SFDVKD. CDR3 region: CATDPGRPQHF. For the CDR3, the DNA is TGTGCCACCGATCCAGGGAGGCCCCAGCATTTT.

CDR3 coding DNA: TGTGCCAGCAGCCCTCTAGCGGGCCCAGATACGCAGTATTTT. Protein sequence: CASSPLAGPDTQYF. The chain has TRBV28 and TRBJ2-3; 8 bases match TRBD2. The ends lost 6 bases at V and 4 bases at J; junction bases unmatched: 6. The CDR3 totals 14 residues. Germline-derived CDR1 and CDR2 are MDHEN and SYDVKM.

This clone was counted once. The chain is built from TRBV24-1 and TRBJ1-5; TRBD1 is a possible D gene (5 bases). CDR1 and CDR2 (germline): KGHDR, SFDVKD. With 10 bases removed from V and 4 bases from J, the gap between germline ends came to 19 bases. The CDR3 spans 15 residues. The CDR3: CATEEGRGANQPQHF. CDR3 bases: TGTGCCACAGAGGAGGGGCGAGGGGCAAATCAGCCCCAGCATTTT.

The chain carries TRBV3-1 (or the pseudogene TRBV3-2) and TRBJ1-3; D not resolved. The CDR3 has 15 residues. Germline V gene lookup returns CDR1 LGHDT and CDR2 YNNKEL (reference sequence). The V end was cut by 4 bases, the J end by 0 bases, with 10 bases between. CDR3 sequence (DNA): TGTGCCAGCAGCCGCGCGGGTTTCTCTGGAAACACCATATATTTT. This translates into CASSRAGFSGNTIYF.

The J gene is TRBJ2-1, the V gene TRBV2; the D gene is possibly TRBD2 (5 bases). V lost 6 bases, J lost 9 bases, and 15 bases lay in between. The germline V gene has CDR1 SNHLY and CDR2 FYNNEI. This CDR3 region has 13 residues. The CDR3 is CASSVRTVSEQFF. For the CDR3, the DNA is TGTGCCAGCAGCGTTAGGACTGTGAGTGAGCAGTTCTTC.

The chain uses TRBV30 and TRBJ2-3; 9 bases fit TRBD2. The CDR3 extends over 15 amino acids. The junction had 6 bases not matched to a gene; V was cut back by 5 bases and J by 0 bases. CDR1 and CDR2 (germline): GTSNPN, SVGIG (reference sequence). The CDR3 DNA is TGTGCCTGGTCTCCCGGGACTAGCAGCACAGATACGCAGTATTTT. Encoded protein: CAWSPGTSSTDTQYF. The full variable domain, with the rest looked up from reference TRBV30 and TRBJ2-3, is SQTIHQWPATLVQPVGSPLSLECTVEGTSNPNLYWYRQAAGRGLQLLFYSVGIGQISSEVPQNLSASRPQDRQFILSSKKLLLSDSGFYLCAWSPGTSSTDTQYFGPGTRLTVL.

The V gene is TRBV18, the J gene TRBJ2-3; D not certain. Trimming pared 3 bases from V and 5 bases from J, leaving 6 bases between. The CDR3 loop spans 12 amino acids. Germline V CDR1 and CDR2: KGHSH, LQKENI. Here the CDR3 DNA reads TGTGCCAGCTCACCCCTTGGAGATACGCAGTATTTT. It encodes CASSPLGDTQYF. Full variable domain (remainder filled in from reference TRBV18 and TRBJ2-3): NAGVMQNPRHLVRRRGQEARLRCSPMKGHSHVYWYRQLPEEGLKFMVYLQKENIIDESGMPKERFSAEFPKEGPSILRIQQVVRGDSAAYFCASSPLGDTQYFGPGTRLTVL.

The genes are TRBV12-3 or TRBV12-4 and TRBJ2-2; the D is unclear. Trimming took 5 bases from V and 5 from J, leaving 3 bases between them. CDR3 size: 11 residues. For the CDR3, the DNA is TGTGCCAGCAGTGAGACCGGGGAGCTGTTTTTT. It codes for CASSETGELFF.

The V call is TRBV7-3, the J call TRBJ1-2, with D tentatively TRBD1 (5 bases). Germline values: CDR1 SGHTA, CDR2 FQGTGA. Trimming pared 0 bases from V and 6 bases from J, leaving 11 bases between. CDR3 size: 14 residues. The CDR3 DNA reads as TGTGCCAGCAGCTTAACCAGGGAGGCGAATGGCTACACCTTC. Protein sequence: CASSLTREANGYTF.

J is TRBJ1-1 and V is TRBV2; D is ambiguous. CDR1 and CDR2 (germline): SNHLY, FYNNEI. CDR3 length equals 12 residues. Between the trimmed V and J ends, which lost 6 bases and 5 bases, there was a span of 10 bases. CDR3 loop: CASRNDGTEAFF. The CDR3, as DNA: TGTGCCAGCAGGAACGACGGAACTGAAGCTTTCTTT.

This chain uses TRBV2 with TRBJ1-2; TRBD1 might be the D (5 bases). CDR3 length: 14 residues. Per germline, CDR1 SNHLY and CDR2 FYNNEI. Trimming took off 6 bases at V and 6 bases at J, with 17 bases between the two ends. The CDR3 protein is CASSTTIGVDGYTF. The DNA of the CDR3 is TGTGCCAGCAGCACGACCATAGGGGTAGATGGCTACACCTTC. Full variable domain (remainder filled in from reference TRBV2 and TRBJ1-2): EPEVTQTPSHQVTQMGQEVILRCVPISNHLYFYWYRQILGQKVEFLVSFYNNEISEKSEIFDDQFSVERPDGSNFTLKIRSTKLEDSAMYFCASSTTIGVDGYTFGSGTRLTVV.

The genes are TRBV6-5 and TRBJ1-4; no firm D call. The germline gives CDR1 MNHEY, CDR2 SVGAGI. V lost 6 bases to trimming and J lost 3 bases, with 11 bases between them. The CDR3 loop spans 14 amino acids. The CDR3, as DNA: TGTGCCAGCAGCCCCACAGCTTCTAATGAAAAACTGTTTTTT. It is translated as CASSPTASNEKLFF.

The rearrangement links TRBV4-3 to TRBJ2-7, with 7 bases that match TRBD2. The CDR3 contains 15 residues. Germline V gene data show CDR1 as LGHNA and CDR2 as YSLEER. Losses at the gene ends were 4 bases for V and 2 bases for J; bases not matched to a gene: 8. The CDR3 coding sequence is TGCGCCAGCAGCCGGTCTAGGGACTATGCCTACGAGCAGTACTTC. Translation gives CASSRSRDYAYEQYF.

This sequence joins TRBV15 and TRBJ1-2; D is perhaps TRBD1 (5 bases). Germline V gene data show CDR1 as LNHNV and CDR2 as YYDKDF (reference sequence). The germline V and J ends were trimmed by 0 bases and 6 bases, with 17 bases remaining between them. There are 16 residues in the CDR3. CDR3: CATSRDGSGTGDGYTF. CDR3 in DNA: TGTGCCACCAGCAGAGATGGGAGCGGAACGGGGGATGGCTACACCTTC.

The rearrangement uses TRBV11-2 and TRBJ1-5; 8 bases match TRBD1. The CDR3 runs 15 residues. The junction had 10 bases not matched to a gene; V was cut back by 5 bases and J by 7 bases. From germline, CDR1 is SGHAT and CDR2 FQNNGV. CDR3 sequence reads: CASSRGTGGGQPQHF. The DNA of the CDR3 is TGTGCCAGCAGCCGAGGGACAGGTGGAGGGCAGCCCCAGCATTTT.

The V and J genes are TRBV18 and TRBJ2-3; TRBD2 matches at 7 bases. Germline-derived CDR1 and CDR2 are KGHSH and LQKENI. Germline trimming cut 5 bases from V and 0 bases from J; bases unmatched to any gene: 5. The length of the CDR3 is 15 residues. CDR3 region: CASSSAGPSTDTQYF. The CDR3 DNA reads TGTGCCAGCTCATCAGCGGGACCTAGCACAGATACGCAGTATTTT.

This clone was counted only a few times. V usage is TRBV7-2 and J usage is TRBJ1-3; 11 nucleotides agree with TRBD1. The CDR3 consists of 15 residues. Unmatched junction bases numbered 5, after V lost 6 bases and J lost 4 bases. The germline gives CDR1 SGHTA, CDR2 FQGNSA. The CDR3 protein is CASRQDRGLGNTIYF. CDR3 nucleotides: TGTGCCAGCAGACAGGACAGGGGGCTAGGAAACACCATATATTTT.

This chain connects TRBV18 to TRBJ1-3; TRBD1 is a possible D gene (5 bases). Germline V lookup: CDR1 KGHSH, CDR2 LQKENI. The CDR3 has 15 residues. Trimming removed 3 bases at V and 0 bases at J, with 9 bases between. The CDR3 sequence: CASSPGGGSGNTIYF. CDR3 coding DNA: TGTGCCAGCTCACCGGGTGGGGGCTCTGGAAACACCATATATTTT.

The V gene is TRBV19, the J gene TRBJ1-4; D remains unclear. Trimming took off 7 bases at V and 8 bases at J, with 14 bases between the two ends. This CDR3 region has 13 residues. Looked up from germline, CDR1 is LNHDA and CDR2 is SQIVND (reference sequence). The CDR3 DNA is TGTGCCAGTATGCTTGCCGGGTTGGAAAAACTGTTTTTT. Protein product: CASMLAGLEKLFF.

A word on this clone: Here the CDR3 omits its conserved ending phenylalanine or tryptophan, so a read error is the likely source. The gene calls are TRBV7-8 and TRBJ2-7; TRBD1 matches 8 bases. CDR3 length: 14 residues. CDR1 SGHVS and CDR2 FQNEAQ come from the germline V gene. Unmatched junction bases numbered 7, after V lost 6 bases and J lost 3 bases. The CDR3 coding sequence is TGTGCCAGCAGGACCGCGGGACAGGTCTACGAGCAGTACCTC. As protein: CASRTAGQVYEQYL.